These 27 T cell receptor beta chains were sequenced from one sample in a study of OX40 agonist ivuxolimab in advanced cancers. Using immunoSEQ multiplex PCR, the repertoire was profiled, and TCRdb retains in-frame clones only, with some absent. The top ten clones hold approximately 1.2% of a sample with 100,000 to 140,000 clones, 85% to 95% of them seen once. The specimen comprised CD4+ or CD8+ T cells sorted from blood, sampled in a trial of the OX40 agonist ivuxolimab. The receptor set was obtained from an adult with an advanced solid tumor such as melanoma, head and neck, liver or kidney cancer.

In this sample, this clone turned up a few times. The V gene is TRBV7-3, the J gene TRBJ1-1; the D is unclear. The CDR3 spans 14 residues. The germline CDR1 and CDR2 sequences are SGHTA and FQGTGA. V was shortened by 5 bases and J by 4 bases, with 14 bases between the two germline ends. CDR3 DNA: TGTGCCAGCAGCATCAAAATGGGCGCCACTGAAGCTTTCTTT. Its translation: CASSIKMGATEAFF.

The chain couples TRBV19 to TRBJ2-5, with TRBD1 identical over 10 bases. CDR3 length: 16 residues. The ends lost 5 bases at V and 0 bases at J; junction bases unmatched: 6. Per germline, CDR1 LNHDA and CDR2 SQIVND (reference sequence). CDR3 DNA: TGTGCCAGTAGTCCGGGGACAGGGGATTACCAAGAGACCCAGTACTTC. This sequence encodes CASSPGTGDYQETQYF.

The chain combines TRBV5-1 with TRBJ1-3; D is possibly TRBD1 (5 bases). CDR3 size: 17 residues. Trimming shortened V by 0 bases and J by 0 bases, and 13 bases separated the two germline ends. The V gene's germline CDR1 is SGHRS and CDR2 YFSETQ. CDR3 region: CASSLGRGTLSGNTIYF. For the CDR3, the DNA is TGCGCCAGCAGCTTGGGGCGGGGGACCCTCTCTGGAAACACCATATATTTT.

V gene TRBV19 combines with J gene TRBJ1-5; no clear D gene. The CDR3 has 17 residues. V lost 3 bases and J 1 base, leaving 16 bases between the germline ends. Germline-derived CDR1 and CDR2 are LNHDA and SQIVND (reference sequence). The CDR3 DNA is TGTGCCAGTAGTATCCACAGAAAAATAACCAGCAATCAGCCCCAGCATTTT. This translates into CASSIHRKITSNQPQHF.

V is TRBV27 and J is TRBJ2-3; 9 nucleotides agree with TRBD1. CDR1 and CDR2 (germline): MNHEY, SMNVEV (reference sequence). The V and J ends lost 7 bases and 4 bases, in that order; junction bases with no gene match: 9. The length of the CDR3 is 15 residues. CDR3 amino acids: CASNLQGATADTQYF. In DNA, the CDR3 is TGTGCCAGCAACCTACAGGGGGCGACCGCAGATACGCAGTATTTT.

The chain links TRBV27 to TRBJ1-5; 8 bases align to TRBD1. The germline CDR1 and CDR2 sequences are MNHEY and SMNVEV (reference sequence). The CDR3 has 13 residues. With V trimmed by 5 bases and J by 6 bases, 3 bases remained unmatched. CDR3 protein: CASSQGAGQPQHF. The CDR3 DNA follows: TGTGCCAGCAGTCAGGGGGCGGGTCAGCCCCAGCATTTT.

The chain combines TRBV7-3 with TRBJ2-1, with D possibly TRBD1 on 5 matching bases. CDR1 SGHTA and CDR2 FQGTGA come from the germline V gene. Between the trimmed V and J ends, which lost 2 bases and 6 bases, there was a span of 14 bases. There are 15 residues in the CDR3. CDR3 coding DNA: TGTGCCAGCAGCTTATCTCTTGGGGCTAGCAATGAGCAGTTCTTC. Translating gives CASSLSLGASNEQFF.

This clone has a single count. The chain carries TRBV5-6 and TRBJ1-5; 9 bases line up with TRBD1. Germline CDR1 reads SGHDT; CDR2 reads YYEEEE. Trimming removed 2 bases from V and 0 bases from J; junction bases left unmatched: 6. The CDR3 has 17 residues. The CDR3 DNA is TGTGCCAGCAGCTTCTGGACAGGGGCATATAGCAATCAGCCCCAGCATTTT. It encodes CASSFWTGAYSNQPQHF.

The chain combines TRBV27 with TRBJ1-1, with D possibly matching TRBD1 (6 bases). Trimming cost V 6 bases and J 4 bases, with 12 bases left between them. The germline V gene encodes CDR1 MNHEY and CDR2 SMNVEV (reference sequence). The CDR3 consists of 13 residues. CDR3 protein: CASREQGGTEAFF. Written as DNA, the CDR3 is TGTGCCAGCAGAGAACAGGGAGGCACTGAAGCTTTCTTT.

The chain is built from TRBV6-5 and TRBJ2-7, with D tentatively TRBD1 (6 bases). Germline lookup yields CDR1 MNHEY and CDR2 SVGAGI. V lost 2 bases, J lost 0 bases, and 8 bases lay in between. This CDR3 spans 14 amino acids. CDR3 in DNA: TGTGCCAGCAGTTACGGACAGCTCTCCTACGAGCAGTACTTC. This sequence encodes CASSYGQLSYEQYF.

The chain joins TRBV7-2 to TRBJ2-1; no definite D call. Trimming stripped 1 base from V and 12 bases from J, with 10 bases between. The CDR3 covers 12 residues. CDR1 is SGHTA and CDR2 is FQGNSA in the germline V gene. The CDR3 reads CASSLVDRVQFF. The CDR3, as DNA: TGTGCCAGCAGCTTAGTAGATCGTGTGCAGTTCTTC.

The V gene is TRBV6-5, the J gene TRBJ1-1; unclear D gene. CDR3 size: 14 residues. V was shortened by 4 bases and J by 0 bases, with 9 bases between the two germline ends. CDR1 MNHEY and CDR2 SVGAGI come from the germline V gene. The CDR3 loop reads CASSSGLMNTEAFF. CDR3 nucleotide sequence: TGTGCCAGCAGTTCCGGACTGATGAACACTGAAGCTTTCTTT.

V is TRBV19 and J is TRBJ1-3; tentatively, D is TRBD1 (6 bases). This CDR3 has 15 residues. The germline gives CDR1 LNHDA, CDR2 SQIVND (reference sequence). Trimming shortened V by 5 bases and J by 4 bases, and 15 bases separated the two germline ends. The CDR3 coding sequence is TGTGCCAGTAGTCTTCAAAGGGGGTCCGGAAACACCATATATTTT. Translating it yields CASSLQRGSGNTIYF.

This chain links TRBV19 with TRBJ1-4, with 7 bases lining up with TRBD1. CDR1 LNHDA and CDR2 SQIVND come from the germline V gene (reference sequence). The CDR3 is 13 residues long. The J segment lost 8 bases and the V segment lost 6 bases, leaving 6 bases of the junction unmatched. CDR3 loop: CASSDRDLEKLFF. The CDR3 region has the DNA TGTGCCAGTAGCGACAGGGACCTGGAAAAACTGTTTTTT.

The chain combines TRBV28 with TRBJ1-2; D remains unclear. The CDR3 consists of 12 residues. CDR1 MDHEN and CDR2 SYDVKM come from the germline V gene. V was clipped by 3 bases and J by 7 bases, with 9 bases between them. The CDR3 region is CASSFSESGYTF. CDR3 bases: TGTGCCAGCAGTTTTTCGGAGAGTGGCTACACCTTC.

This clone showed up just once. V gene TRBV6-5 combines with J gene TRBJ2-1; D is undetermined. The CDR3 is 14 residues long. Deletions cut 5 bases from V and 7 bases from J, with 15 bases between. Germline values: CDR1 MNHEY, CDR2 SVGAGI. CDR3 sequence reads: CASSDQPRANEQFF. In DNA, the CDR3 is TGTGCCAGCAGTGACCAACCAAGGGCGAATGAGCAGTTCTTC.

This clone was recorded once. This chain uses TRBV7-2 with TRBJ2-7; tentatively, D is TRBD2 (6 bases). The V and J ends lost 1 base and 4 bases respectively, with 17 bases between them. CDR1 is SGHTA and CDR2 is FQGNSA in the germline V gene. The CDR3 consists of 16 residues. This CDR3 is CASSLERAVAGYEQYF. The CDR3 coding sequence is TGTGCCAGCAGCTTAGAGCGGGCGGTAGCCGGATACGAGCAGTACTTC.

This clone showed up just once. For the CDR3, the DNA is TGTGCCAGCAGCCAGGGTAGCGGGAGGACCTGGGAGCAGTACTTC. Amino acid sequence: CASSQGSGRTWEQYF. The chain couples TRBV14 to TRBJ2-7; 10 bases are shared with TRBD2. The junction had 9 bases not matched to a gene; V was cut back by 3 bases and J by 7 bases. The germline V gene encodes CDR1 SGHDN and CDR2 FVKESK. There are 15 residues in the CDR3.

This chain connects TRBV15 to TRBJ1-2; maybe TRBD1 (6 bases). Between the trimmed V and J ends, which lost 5 bases and 0 bases, there was a span of 16 bases. The germline gives CDR1 LNHNV, CDR2 YYDKDF (reference sequence). This CDR3 spans 16 amino acids. This CDR3 is CATSGGGGGANYGYTF. The DNA for the CDR3 is TGTGCCACCAGCGGGGGGGGCGGGGGTGCTAACTATGGCTACACCTTC.

This clone was observed a single time. The J gene is TRBJ2-1, the V gene TRBV7-2, with 10 bases that match TRBD2. After removal of 3 bases from V and 7 bases from J, the junction contained 6 bases not matched to a gene. The CDR3 sequence is 15 residues long. Germline V CDR1 and CDR2: SGHTA, FQGNSA. Here the CDR3 reads CASSLSSGRWNEQFF. The CDR3 nucleotides are TGTGCCAGCAGCTTGTCTAGCGGGAGATGGAATGAGCAGTTCTTC.

The chain combines TRBV19 with TRBJ1-2; D is possibly TRBD1 (6 bases). The ends were cut back, 7 bases at V and 4 bases at J, with 13 bases in the middle. Per the germline V gene, CDR1 is LNHDA and CDR2 is SQIVND (reference sequence). This CDR3 is 13 amino acids long. The CDR3 coding sequence is TGTGCCAGTATGGCAGGGGCAACCTATGGCTACACCTTC. It specifies CASMAGATYGYTF.

This chain links TRBV11-3 with TRBJ2-7; TRBD1 agrees at 9 bases. Per germline, CDR1 SGHNT and CDR2 YENEEA. Trimming took 4 bases from V and 3 from J; bases not matched to a gene: 7. There are 15 residues in the CDR3. This chain's CDR3 is CASSSSGTGYYEQYF. CDR3 sequence (DNA): TGTGCCAGCAGCTCATCCGGGACAGGGTACTACGAGCAGTACTTC.

A single count supports this clone. The chain is built from TRBV18 and TRBJ1-2; no clear D gene. Germline CDR1 is KGHSH and CDR2 is LQKENI. The CDR3 runs 14 residues. V shed 3 bases and J shed 3 bases, with 11 bases lying between them. The CDR3 sequence is CASSPSSAHYGYTF. DNA of the CDR3: TGTGCCAGCTCACCGTCTAGTGCTCACTATGGCTACACCTTC.

This chain uses TRBV7-6 with TRBJ1-5, with TRBD1 matching over 7 bases. Germline CDR1 reads SGHVS; CDR2 reads FNYEAQ. This CDR3 spans 14 amino acids. Trimming removed 5 bases from V and 2 bases from J; junction bases left unmatched: 3. CDR3 region: CASSQGTGNQPQHF. CDR3 DNA: TGTGCCAGCAGCCAAGGGACAGGCAATCAGCCCCAGCATTTT. Combining the CDR3 with reference TRBV7-6 and TRBJ1-5 gives the whole variable domain GAGVSQSPRYKVTKRGQDVALRCDPISGHVSLYWYRQALGQGPEFLTYFNYEAQQDKSGLPNDRFSAERPEGSISTLTIQRTEQRDSAMYRCASSQGTGNQPQHFGDGTRLSIL.

The chain employs TRBV5-1 and TRBJ2-1; 8 nucleotides match TRBD2. CDR1 SGHRS and CDR2 YFSETQ come from the germline V gene. The CDR3 is 16 amino acids. Trimming at V came to 0 bases and at J to 2 bases, leaving 4 bases not matched to a gene. The CDR3 sequence is CASSLDSGSTYNEQFF. The CDR3 DNA reads as TGCGCCAGCAGCTTGGACAGCGGGAGTACCTACAATGAGCAGTTCTTC.

The rearrangement links TRBV5-1 to TRBJ2-7; 11 nucleotides match TRBD2. The germline V gene has CDR1 SGHRS and CDR2 YFSETQ. The CDR3 is made up of 15 amino acids. The junction had 3 bases not matched to a gene; V was cut back by 4 bases and J by 0 bases. CDR3 amino acids: CASSAGLAGSYEQYF. For the CDR3, the DNA is TGCGCCAGCAGCGCCGGACTAGCGGGCTCCTACGAGCAGTACTTC.

The chain couples TRBV5-1 to TRBJ2-2, with TRBD1 matching 7 bases. CDR1 SGHRS and CDR2 YFSETQ come from the germline V gene. The V segment lost 4 bases and the J segment 6 bases; nucleotides outside the gene matches: 12. The CDR3 is 16 residues long. The CDR3 DNA reads as TGCGCCAGCAGCGCCCGACAGGGACAGTCCGCCGGGGAGCTGTTTTTT. This translates into CASSARQGQSAGELFF.